The next 15 T cell receptor beta chains were all read from a single sample in a study of a mutant IDH1 vaccine in newly diagnosed glioma. For these receptors, no antigen is known. Time point here: week 35, safety follow-up. In the vaccine, a single dose held 300 ug of the mutant IDH1 20-mer peptide, along with topical imiquimod. Clones were sequenced by immunoSEQ multiplex PCR, and TCRdb holds only the in-frame ones, with some missing. The top ten clones hold roughly 5% of a sample with tens of thousands of clones, about 73% of them seen once. This specimen consisted of PBMCs, obtained from a glioma patient whose treatment included an IDH1 peptide vaccine. These receptors originate from a man aged 45-65 years with glioma.

In its sample, this clone was seen once. The gene calls are TRBV11-2 and TRBJ1-2; D gene ambiguous. Germline values: CDR1 SGHAT, CDR2 FQNNGV. This CDR3 spans 15 amino acids. Deletions cut 0 bases from V and 0 bases from J, with 8 bases between. Here the CDR3 reads CASSLETDANYGYTF. The DNA of the CDR3 is TGTGCCAGCAGCTTAGAAACGGACGCTAACTATGGCTACACCTTC.

The rearrangement joins TRBV5-6 to TRBJ1-5, with D unresolved. Trimming removed 0 bases at V and 0 bases at J, with 4 bases between. From germline, CDR1 is SGHDT and CDR2 YYEEEE. This CDR3 is built from 14 residues. The CDR3 sequence is CASSLGYSNQPQHF. CDR3 in DNA: TGTGCCAGCAGCTTGGGGTATAGCAATCAGCCCCAGCATTTT.

J is TRBJ2-5 and V is TRBV19, with TRBD2 matching over 10 bases. CDR1 and CDR2 from the germline V gene are LNHDA and SQIVND (reference sequence). The V and J ends lost 11 bases and 3 bases, in that order; junction bases with no gene match: 3. CDR3 size: 12 residues. CDR3 sequence reads: CACGLAEETQYF. The CDR3 DNA sequence: TGTGCCTGTGGACTAGCGGAAGAGACCCAGTACTTC.

The gene calls are TRBV7-6 and TRBJ2-1; D might be TRBD2 (5 bases). Germline CDR1 and CDR2: SGHVS and FNYEAQ. CDR3 length: 14 amino acids. V dropped 1 base and J dropped 6 bases, with 10 bases sitting between them. CDR3 in DNA: TGTGCCAGCAGCTTAGTAGGGCTAGCCAATGAGCAGTTCTTC. It translates to CASSLVGLANEQFF.

The rearrangement uses TRBV29-1 and TRBJ2-3; maybe TRBD1 (5 bases). The V gene's germline CDR1 is SQVTM and CDR2 ANQGSEA. With 7 bases removed from V and 2 bases from J, the gap between germline ends came to 10 bases. The CDR3 consists of 12 residues. CDR3 region: CSAPTATDTQYF. In DNA form, the CDR3 reads TGCAGCGCTCCGACAGCCACAGATACGCAGTATTTT.

The chain has TRBV28 and TRBJ1-2, with D perhaps TRBD1 (5 bases). V lost 3 bases and J lost 5, with 10 bases in between. This CDR3 spans 13 amino acids. Germline assignment: CDR1 MDHEN and CDR2 SYDVKM. The chain's CDR3 is CASSLGQQYGYTF. The CDR3 nucleotides read TGTGCCAGCAGTTTGGGGCAGCAATATGGCTACACCTTC.

The rearrangement joins TRBV5-1 to TRBJ1-3, with D uncertain. Germline V gives CDR1 SGHRS, CDR2 YFSETQ. The CDR3 extends over 14 amino acids. Trimming removed 0 bases from V and 0 bases from J, with 4 bases in between. CDR3 coding DNA: TGCGCCAGCAGCTTGGACAGCTCTGGAAACACCATATATTTT. It yields the protein CASSLDSSGNTIYF.

V gene TRBV9 combines with J gene TRBJ1-5; 11 positions agree with TRBD1. J was trimmed by 3 bases and V by 4 bases; bases with no gene match: 3. This CDR3 has 15 residues. Germline V lookup: CDR1 SGDLS, CDR2 YYNGEE. This chain's CDR3 is CASSTGQGDNQPQHF. The CDR3, as DNA: TGTGCCAGCAGCACGGGACAGGGGGACAATCAGCCCCAGCATTTT.

The genes are TRBV6-5 and TRBJ2-2; maybe TRBD1 (6 bases). This CDR3 has 15 residues. V gave up 0 bases and J gave up 3 bases, with 8 bases separating them. Germline CDR1 is MNHEY and CDR2 is SVGAGI. CDR3 protein: CASSYSTGHTGELFF. CDR3 coding DNA: TGTGCCAGCAGTTACTCAACAGGGCACACCGGGGAGCTGTTTTTT.

V is TRBV9 and J is TRBJ1-6; D is perhaps TRBD1 (5 bases). Germline V gene data show CDR1 as SGDLS and CDR2 as YYNGEE. Trimming took 0 bases from V and 10 from J, leaving 11 bases between them. The CDR3 contains 14 residues. Here the CDR3 reads CASSVGQLWSPLHF. The CDR3 nucleotides read TGTGCCAGCAGCGTAGGACAGCTATGGTCACCCCTCCACTTT. Full variable domain (rest looked up from reference TRBV9 and TRBJ1-6): DSGVTQTPKHLITATGQRVTLRCSPRSGDLSVYWYQQSLDQGLQFLIQYYNGEERAKGNILERFSAQQFPDLHSELNLSSLELGDSALYFCASSVGQLWSPLHFGNGTRLTVT.

The CDR3 DNA sequence: TGTGCCAGCAGCCACGGAGGGGGCCGCCCTGGGAACGAGCAGTACTTC. Translating it yields CASSHGGGRPGNEQYF. The chain uses TRBV14 and TRBJ2-7; possible D gene TRBD1, 7 bases. Looked up from germline, CDR1 is SGHDN and CDR2 is FVKESK. This CDR3 has 16 residues. V dropped 3 bases and J dropped 5 bases, with 20 bases sitting between them.

The chain joins TRBV30 to TRBJ2-5; D not resolved. Germline CDR1 reads GTSNPN; CDR2 reads SVGIG (reference sequence). The CDR3 length is 11 residues. Trimming shortened V by 5 bases and J by 1 base, and 5 bases separated the two germline ends. The CDR3 region is CAWSSQETQYF. In DNA, the CDR3 is TGTGCCTGGTCCAGCCAAGAGACCCAGTACTTC.

This chain links TRBV9 with TRBJ1-6, with TRBD1 matching 10 bases. Germline V gene lookup returns CDR1 SGDLS and CDR2 YYNGEE. The trim removed 0 bases at V and 10 bases at J, leaving 7 bases unmatched. The CDR3 contains 16 residues. Here the CDR3 reads CASSVAGDRGLSPLHF. The CDR3 DNA reads as TGTGCCAGCAGCGTAGCGGGGGACAGGGGTTTGTCACCCCTCCACTTT.

In its sample, this clone was seen a few times. The chain has TRBV6-5 and TRBJ1-1; 8 nucleotides align to TRBD1. CDR3 length equals 12 residues. V lost 7 bases to trimming and J lost 5 bases; unmatched junction nucleotides: 3. Germline values: CDR1 MNHEY, CDR2 SVGAGI. The CDR3 is CASNRGGTEAFF. Here the CDR3 DNA reads TGTGCCAGCAACAGGGGGGGGACTGAAGCTTTCTTT.

This chain uses TRBV27 with TRBJ1-2, with a possible D match to TRBD1 (5 bases). The CDR3 has 14 residues. Germline CDR1 and CDR2: MNHEY and SMNVEV (reference sequence). Trimming left V 10 bases short and J 4 bases short, with 19 bases between. The CDR3, as DNA: TGTGCCACCTCTCGGGGCGAGAAGAGCTATGGCTACACCTTC. It translates to CATSRGEKSYGYTF.